This note documents a single T cell receptor beta chain sequence. The CDR3 contains 15 residues. V gave up 5 bases and J gave up 0 bases, with 14 bases separating them. The germline CDR1 and CDR2 sequences are SGHTA and FQGNSA. Noted treatment: oral pan-JAK inhibitor, 5-10 mg twice daily. Extracted from the samples, RNA was reverse transcribed into cDNA to serve as the sequencing template. Using immunoSEQ multiplex PCR, the repertoire was profiled, and TCRdb retains in-frame clones only, with some absent. The sample includes hundreds of thousands of clones, approximately 67% of them seen just once. This sample was included in a study of CD8+ T cells in alopecia areata.

V is TRBV7-2 and J is TRBJ2-7; tentatively, D is TRBD2 (5 bases). The specimen comprised CD4+ T cells sorted from blood, sampled at approximately week 45, from a patient treated with tofacitinib. The receptor was derived from a human donor with alopecia areata. CDR3 in DNA: TGTGCCAGCAGCAAGAGCGGACTGAACTCCTACGAGCAGTACTTC. This sequence encodes CASSKSGLNSYEQYF.